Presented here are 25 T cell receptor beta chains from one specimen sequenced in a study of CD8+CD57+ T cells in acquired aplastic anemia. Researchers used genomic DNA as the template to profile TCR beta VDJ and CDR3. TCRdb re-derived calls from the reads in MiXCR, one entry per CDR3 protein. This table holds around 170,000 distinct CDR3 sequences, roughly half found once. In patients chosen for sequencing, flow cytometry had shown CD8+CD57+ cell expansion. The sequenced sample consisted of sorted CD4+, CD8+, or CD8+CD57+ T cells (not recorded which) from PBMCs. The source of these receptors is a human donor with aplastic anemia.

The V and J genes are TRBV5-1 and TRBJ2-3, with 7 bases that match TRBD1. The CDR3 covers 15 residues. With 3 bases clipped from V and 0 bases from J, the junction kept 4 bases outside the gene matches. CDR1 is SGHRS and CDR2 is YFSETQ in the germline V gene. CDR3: CASSSTGDSTDTQYF. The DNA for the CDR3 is TGCGCCAGCAGCTCCACAGGGGATAGCACAGATACGCAGTATTTT.

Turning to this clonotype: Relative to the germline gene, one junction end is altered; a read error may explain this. CDR3 bases: TGTGCTAGCAGCCCCCGCCCCCTCCCCAATGAGCAGTTCTTC. It translates to CASSPRPLPNEQFF. The chain employs TRBV7-7 and TRBJ2-1, with D unclear. CDR3 length equals 14 residues. Germline-derived CDR1 and CDR2 are SSHAT and FNYEAQ (reference sequence).

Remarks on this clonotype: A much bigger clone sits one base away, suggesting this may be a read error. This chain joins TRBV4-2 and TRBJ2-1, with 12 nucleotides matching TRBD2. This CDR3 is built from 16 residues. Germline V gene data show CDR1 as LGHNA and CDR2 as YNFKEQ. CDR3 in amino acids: CASSQGLAGAYDEQFF. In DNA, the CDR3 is TGTGCCAGCAGCCAAGGACTAGCGGGGGCCTACGATGAGCAGTTCTTC.

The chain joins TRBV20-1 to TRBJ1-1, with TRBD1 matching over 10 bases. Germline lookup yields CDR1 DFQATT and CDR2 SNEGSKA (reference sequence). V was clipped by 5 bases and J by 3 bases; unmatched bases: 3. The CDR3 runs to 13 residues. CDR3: CSADRGQDTEAFF. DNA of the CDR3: TGCAGTGCTGACAGGGGGCAGGACACTGAAGCTTTCTTT.

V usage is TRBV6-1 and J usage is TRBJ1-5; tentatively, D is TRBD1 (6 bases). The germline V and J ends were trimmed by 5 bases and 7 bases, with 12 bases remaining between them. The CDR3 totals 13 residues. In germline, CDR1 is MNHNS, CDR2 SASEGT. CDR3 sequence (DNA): TGTGCCAGCAGTACACAGGGTTTACAGCCCCAGCATTTT. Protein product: CASSTQGLQPQHF.

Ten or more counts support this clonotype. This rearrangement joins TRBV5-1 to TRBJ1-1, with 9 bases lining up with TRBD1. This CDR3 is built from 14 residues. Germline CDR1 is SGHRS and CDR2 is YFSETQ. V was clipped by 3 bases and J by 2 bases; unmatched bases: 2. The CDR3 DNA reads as TGCGCCAGCAGCTCGACAGGGGGAAACACTGAAGCTTTCTTT. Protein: CASSSTGGNTEAFF.

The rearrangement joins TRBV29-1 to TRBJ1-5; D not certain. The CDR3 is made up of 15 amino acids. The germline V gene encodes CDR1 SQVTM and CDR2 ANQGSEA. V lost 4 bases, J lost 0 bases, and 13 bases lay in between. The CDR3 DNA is TGCAGCGTTGTAGGATCCGAGAATAGCAATCAGCCCCAGCATTTT. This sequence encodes CSVVGSENSNQPQHF.

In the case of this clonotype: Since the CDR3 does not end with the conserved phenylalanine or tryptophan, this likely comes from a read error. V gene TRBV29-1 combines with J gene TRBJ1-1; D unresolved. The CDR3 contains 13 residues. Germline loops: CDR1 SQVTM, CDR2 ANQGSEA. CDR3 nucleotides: TGCAGTGCTAGAGATACGGGGAACACTGAAGCTTTCTCT. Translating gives CSARDTGNTEAFS.

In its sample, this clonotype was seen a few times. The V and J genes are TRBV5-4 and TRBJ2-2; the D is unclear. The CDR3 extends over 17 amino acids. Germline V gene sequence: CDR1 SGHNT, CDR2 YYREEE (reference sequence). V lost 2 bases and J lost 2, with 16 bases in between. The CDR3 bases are TGTGCCAGCAGCTTATACGAGACTGCGCTTAACACCGGGGAGCTGTTTTTT. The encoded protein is CASSLYETALNTGELFF.

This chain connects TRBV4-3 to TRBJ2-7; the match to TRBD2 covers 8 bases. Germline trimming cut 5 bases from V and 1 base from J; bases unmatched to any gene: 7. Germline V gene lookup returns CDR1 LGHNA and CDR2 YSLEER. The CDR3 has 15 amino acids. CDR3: CASSSTTGGSYEQYF. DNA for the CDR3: TGCGCCAGCAGCTCAACCACGGGGGGGTCCTACGAGCAGTACTTC.

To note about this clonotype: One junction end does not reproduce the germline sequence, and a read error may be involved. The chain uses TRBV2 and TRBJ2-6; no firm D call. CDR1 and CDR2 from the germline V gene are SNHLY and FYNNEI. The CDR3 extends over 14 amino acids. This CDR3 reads CASSETVGMNTEAF. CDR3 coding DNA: TGTGCCAGCAGTGAAACTGTGGGGATGAACACTGAAGCTTTC. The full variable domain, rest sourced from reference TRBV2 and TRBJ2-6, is EPEVTQTPSHQVTQMGQEVILRCVPISNHLYFYWYRQILGQKVEFLVSFYNNEISEKSEIFDDQFSVERPDGSNFTLKIRSTKLEDSAMYFCASSETVGMNTEAFGAGSRLTVL.

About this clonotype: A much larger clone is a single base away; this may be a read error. CDR3 protein: CASSKARDFSYTF. CDR3 coding DNA: TGTGCCAGCAGTAAAGCCCGGGATTTCAGCTACACCTTC. The chain links TRBV6-1 to TRBJ1-2; D is unclear. CDR3 size: 13 residues. Germline CDR1 and CDR2: MNHNS and SASEGT.

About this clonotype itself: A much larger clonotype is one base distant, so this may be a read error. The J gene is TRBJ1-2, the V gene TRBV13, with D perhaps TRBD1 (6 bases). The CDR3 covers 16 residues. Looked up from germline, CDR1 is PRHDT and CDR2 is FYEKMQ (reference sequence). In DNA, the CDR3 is TGTGCCAGCAGCTTAGGTCTGGGGGGCCTGGGCTATGGCTGCACCTTC. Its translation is CASSLGLGGLGYGCTF. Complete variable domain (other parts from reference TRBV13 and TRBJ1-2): AAGVIQSPRHLIKEKRETATLKCYPIPRHDTVYWYQQGPGQDPQFLISFYEKMQSDKGSIPDRFSAQQFSDYHSELNMSSLELGDSALYFCASSLGLGGLGYGCTFGSGTRLTVV.

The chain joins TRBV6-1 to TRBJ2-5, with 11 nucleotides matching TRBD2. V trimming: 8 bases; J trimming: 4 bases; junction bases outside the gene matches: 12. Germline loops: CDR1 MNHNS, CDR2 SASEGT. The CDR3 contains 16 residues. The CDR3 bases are TGTGCCAGCCGACCCGGGGGTAGCGGGGGGGTAGAGACCCAGTACTTC. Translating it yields CASRPGGSGGVETQYF.

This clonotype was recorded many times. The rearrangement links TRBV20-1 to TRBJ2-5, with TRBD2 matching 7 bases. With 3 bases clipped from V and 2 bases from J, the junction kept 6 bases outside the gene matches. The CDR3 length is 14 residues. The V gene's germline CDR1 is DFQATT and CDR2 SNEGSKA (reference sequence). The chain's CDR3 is CSASQGLFQETQYF. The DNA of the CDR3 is TGCAGTGCTAGCCAGGGACTATTTCAAGAGACCCAGTACTTC.

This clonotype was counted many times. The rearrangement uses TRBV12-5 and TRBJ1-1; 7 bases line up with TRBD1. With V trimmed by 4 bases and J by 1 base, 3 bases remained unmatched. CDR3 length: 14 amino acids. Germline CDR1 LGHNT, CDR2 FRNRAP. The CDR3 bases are TGTGCTAGTGGTTCGGGGGACAGGAACACTGAAGCTTTCTTT. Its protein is CASGSGDRNTEAFF.

The CDR3 sequence: CASSSATGGDYGYTF. The CDR3 bases are TGTGCCAGCAGCTCTGCGACAGGGGGCGACTATGGCTACACCTTC. The chain employs TRBV5-5 and TRBJ1-2; 10 bases align to TRBD1. Germline values: CDR1 SGHKS, CDR2 YYEKEE (reference sequence). J was trimmed by 3 bases and V by 3 bases; bases with no gene match: 5. This CDR3 is built from 15 residues. The full variable domain, in which reference TRBV5-5 and TRBJ1-2 provide the parts outside the CDR3, is DAGVTQSPTHLIKTRGQQVTLRCSPISGHKSVSWYQQVLGQGPQFIFQYYEKEERGRGNFPDRFSARQFPNYSSELNVNALLLGDSALYLCASSSATGGDYGYTFGSGTRLTVV.

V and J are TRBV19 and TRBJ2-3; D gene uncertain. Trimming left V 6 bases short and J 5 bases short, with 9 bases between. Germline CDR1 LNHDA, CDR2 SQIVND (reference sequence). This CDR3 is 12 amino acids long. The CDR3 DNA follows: TGTGCCAGTAGCCCATCTAGAGATACGCAGTATTTT. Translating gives CASSPSRDTQYF.

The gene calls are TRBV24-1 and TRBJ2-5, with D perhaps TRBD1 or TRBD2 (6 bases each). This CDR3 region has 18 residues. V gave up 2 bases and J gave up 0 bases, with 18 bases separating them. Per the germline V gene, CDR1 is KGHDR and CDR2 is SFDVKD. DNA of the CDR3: TGTGCCACCAGTGATTGGGGGCTCGGGGGCCGTGACCAAGAGACCCAGTACTTC. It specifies CATSDWGLGGRDQETQYF.

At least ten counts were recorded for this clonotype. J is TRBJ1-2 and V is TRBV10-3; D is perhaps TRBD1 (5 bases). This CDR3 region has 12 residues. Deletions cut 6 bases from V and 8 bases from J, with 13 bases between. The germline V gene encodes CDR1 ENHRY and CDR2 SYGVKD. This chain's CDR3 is CAISTDRGGYTF. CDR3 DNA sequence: TGTGCCATCAGCACCGACAGAGGCGGCTACACCTTC.

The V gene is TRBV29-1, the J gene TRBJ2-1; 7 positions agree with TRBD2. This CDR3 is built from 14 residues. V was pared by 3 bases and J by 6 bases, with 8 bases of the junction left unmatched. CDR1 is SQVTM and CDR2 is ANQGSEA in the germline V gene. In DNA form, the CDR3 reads TGCAGCGTTGATGGGTGGGGGGAGGGCAATGAGCAGTTCTTC. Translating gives CSVDGWGEGNEQFF.

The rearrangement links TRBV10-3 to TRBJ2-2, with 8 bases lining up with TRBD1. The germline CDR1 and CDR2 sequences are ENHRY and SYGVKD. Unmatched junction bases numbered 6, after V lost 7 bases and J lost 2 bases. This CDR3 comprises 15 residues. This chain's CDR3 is CAIKSGQGNTGELFF. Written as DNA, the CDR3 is TGTGCCATCAAGTCAGGACAGGGTAACACCGGGGAGCTGTTTTTT.

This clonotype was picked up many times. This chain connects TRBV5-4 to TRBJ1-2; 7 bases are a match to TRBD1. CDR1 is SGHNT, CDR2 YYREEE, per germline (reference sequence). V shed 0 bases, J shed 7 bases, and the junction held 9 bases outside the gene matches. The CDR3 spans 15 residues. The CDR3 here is CASSLDQGGSGGYTF. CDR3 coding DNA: TGTGCCAGCAGCTTGGATCAGGGGGGCTCTGGTGGCTACACCTTC.

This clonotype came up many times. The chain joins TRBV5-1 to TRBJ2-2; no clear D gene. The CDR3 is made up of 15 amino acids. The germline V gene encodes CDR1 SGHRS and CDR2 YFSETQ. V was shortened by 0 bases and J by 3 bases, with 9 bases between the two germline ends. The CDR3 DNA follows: TGCGCCAGCAGCTTGGATAGGGCGGACACCGGGGAGCTGTTTTTT. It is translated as CASSLDRADTGELFF.

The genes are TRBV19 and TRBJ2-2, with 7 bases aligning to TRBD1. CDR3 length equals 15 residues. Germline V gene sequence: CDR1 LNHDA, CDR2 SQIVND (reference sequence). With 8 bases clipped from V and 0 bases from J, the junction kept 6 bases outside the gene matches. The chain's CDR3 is CASRQGCANTGELFF. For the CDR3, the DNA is TGTGCCAGTCGACAGGGCTGTGCGAACACCGGGGAGCTGTTTTTT.